The clone carrying this T cell receptor (beta chain) was counted between two and nine times. This sample was included in a study of blood T cell repertoires in COVID-19. Sequencing was performed with immunoSEQ multiplex PCR; in TCRdb, only in-frame clones are kept and a portion is missing. The repertoire includes around 180,000 clones, about 87% of them detected once, and 20% to 30% sits in the top ten. This CDR3 spans 13 amino acids. CDR1 and CDR2 (germline): GTSNPN, SVGIG (reference sequence). Trimming removed 2 bases at V and 3 bases at J, with 10 bases between. This chain connects TRBV30 to TRBJ1-2, with no clear D. Sequenced material: peripheral blood. This receptor was taken from a man in his 60s with acute or convalescent COVID-19. The CDR3: CAWSLQVDYGYTF. CDR3 nucleotide sequence: TGTGCCTGGAGTCTCCAGGTCGACTATGGCTACACCTTC.